This T cell receptor beta chain comes out of a study of CD8 T cells in Susac syndrome. The authors reverse transcribed about 0.45 to 1 ug RNA with random hexamers. An immunoSEQ multiplex PCR amplified TCR beta CDR3 over 54 Vbeta and 13 Jbeta. TCRdb used MiXCR to reprocess the immunoSEQ multiplex PCR reads, holding one entry per CDR3 protein. The profile shows about 280,000 distinct CDR3 sequences, 70% to 90% of them singletons. The study sequenced TCR beta in blood CD8+ and CD4+ T cells. Looked up from germline, CDR1 is MGHRA and CDR2 is YSYEKL. V shed 4 bases, J shed 2 bases, and the junction held 12 bases outside the gene matches. The CDR3 runs 17 residues.

V is TRBV4-1 and J is TRBJ2-3, with 7 bases lining up with TRBD2. The TCR sequence derives from a human donor with multiple sclerosis. The sequencing sample was made of CD8+ T cells from PBMCs. Here the CDR3 DNA reads TGCGCCAGCAGCCGAAGACTAGCTAACCCCTACACAGATACGCAGTATTTT. Its translation: CASSRRLANPYTDTQYF.